This paragraph covers one TCR beta chain sequence. Its antigen specificity is not known. Within one base of it there is no much larger clone, and no base qualities were kept. This entry belongs to a study of CD8+ T cells in alopecia areata (dated by TCRdb to between 2018 and 2020). Background for the entire study: The treated patients took part in an open-label pilot trial in which moderate-to-severe alopecia areata was treated with oral tofacitinib at 5 to 10 mg twice daily. TCRbeta CDR3 regions were amplified by immunoSEQ multiplex PCR with 35 Vbeta forward and 13 Jbeta reverse primers. RNA was obtained with the PAXgene miRNA kit for fixed scalp, the miRNeasy kit for PBMCs, and the RNeasy kit for mouse skin. Tofacitinib was administered for 6 to 18 months, and 6 months of follow-up off drug were then conducted to assess delayed response and recurrence. The study used high-throughput TCRbeta sequencing to examine T cell clonal expansion in alopecia areata, in both the C3H/HeJ mouse model and human patients. Tofacitinib-treated patients had biopsies at baseline and at 4 and 24 weeks of treatment, with a later scalp biopsy in several patients. In humans, TCRbeta sequencing was performed on scalp tissue and on sorted CD4+ and CD8+ peripheral blood T cells from healthy controls and from patients with patchy or totalis/universalis alopecia areata. Clonality in the scalp was compared among normal scalp (n=4), patchy alopecia areata scalp (n=8), and alopecia totalis/universalis scalp (n=8). In treated patients, disease severity was measured using the SALT score, which gives the percentage of scalp surface area affected.

According to the study, the label for this sample's time point signals: around 28 days on oral tofacitinib. Sample treatment or condition, as interpreted from the label and publication: oral pan-JAK inhibitor, 5-10 mg twice daily. From alopecia areata patients, peripheral blood was collected along with lesional scalp punch biopsies. PBMCs were separated by density centrifugation and stained for CD3, CD4 and CD8, after which CD4+ and CD8+ T cells were sorted on a FACSAria. Library generation was performed with the immunoSEQ multiplex PCR assay. RNA was extracted from all samples and reverse transcribed into cDNA as template for TCR sequencing. SuperScript III was used for first-strand cDNA synthesis, primed with a 2:1 mix of oligo-dT and random hexamers. A synthetic immune receptor repertoire was used to measure amplification bias, and any remaining bias was corrected computationally. The paper's processing steps were these. Raw reads were preprocessed for error removal, and CDR3 was defined according to IMGT conventions as running from the conserved cysteine to phenylalanine. Clonality was computed as 1 minus the Shannon entropy, with the entropy normalized by log2 of the number of productive unique TCRs. Whether each scalp clone was CD4 or CD8 was inferred by checking scalp TCRbeta sequences against the CD4 and CD8 repertoires from sorted blood. Not all clones reach the TCRdb copy of this immuneACCESS table, which keeps in-frame sequences only. Checked studies attribute under half of the gap to unresolved V genes and leave the rest unexplained. V, J and clone size reflect that table, while D and trimming were determined from the DNA. Within this sample are 95,000 to 150,000 clones, with over 60% of them counted one time only. Approximately 5.1% of the sample belongs to the ten largest clones.

Broader findings and caveats from the paper: Scalp TCR repertoire analysis is complicated because resident alphabeta T cells in normal human skin are also sequenced, whereas mouse skin is dominated by gammadelta T cells. Tofacitinib significantly lowered scalp clonality and the number of expanded CD8+ clones among the top 100 scalp clones. Shared TCR sequences between patients were less evident than in mice, which may be partly attributable to HLA diversity in the patient population. During tofacitinib treatment, many expanded lesional clones remained in scalp and blood, and this persistence may partly explain relapse after treatment is stopped. Compared with normal scalp, lesional scalp had higher clonality and more expanded CD8+ clones, particularly in alopecia totalis/universalis, a pattern that suggests antigenic drive. Because the treated cohort was small and had only one nonresponder, larger studies are needed to examine links between baseline CD8+ expansion and response.

The source of this sequence is a human donor with alopecia areata. The material was CD4+ T cells sorted from blood, obtained at week 4, from a patient treated with tofacitinib.

In nucleotide form, the sequence is TGTGCCAGCAGCTTTGGAGGGACTAGGGGCAATGAGCAGTTCTTC. Translated, it reads CASSFGGTRGNEQFF. The chain couples TRBV13 to TRBJ2-1, with TRBD2 matching 8 junction bases. V lost 3 bases and J lost 6 bases, and the count of bases not matched to a germline gene is 7. Reading from cysteine to phenylalanine, the CDR3 counts 15 amino acids. CDR3 DNA is the only sequence kept; it has 45 bases, read in frame from the first base. CDR1 and CDR2, looked up from the germline V gene (reference sequence), are PRHDT and FYEKMQ. Full variable domain (CDR3 extended with the reference TRBV13 and TRBJ2-1 proteins): AAGVIQSPRHLIKEKRETATLKCYPIPRHDTVYWYQQGPGQDPQFLISFYEKMQSDKGSIPDRFSAQQFSDYHSELNMSSLELGDSALYFCASSFGGTRGNEQFFGPGTRLTVL.